This T cell receptor beta chain stems from a study of OX40 agonist ivuxolimab in advanced cancers. Study-wide context: Ivuxolimab, which is an agonistic anti-OX40 (CD134) antibody, was administered to the patients.

Generated by immunoSEQ multiplex PCR, the TCRdb table keeps only in-frame clones and is missing some. Of some 27,000 clones listed, approximately 86% are singletons. The CDR3 sequence is 18 residues long. Losses at the gene ends were 5 bases for V and 9 bases for J; bases not matched to a gene: 19. Germline lookup yields CDR1 SGHRS and CDR2 YFSETQ. Systemic immunosuppression or autoimmune disease history was grounds to exclude patients. The TCR originated in an adult with an advanced solid tumor such as melanoma, head and neck, liver or kidney cancer. The chain links TRBV5-1 to TRBJ2-1; TRBD1 agrees at 11 bases. This specimen consisted of CD4+ or CD8+ T cells sorted from blood, obtained in a trial of the OX40 agonist ivuxolimab. The CDR3 spells CASRPGTGGLKGLGEQFF. In DNA form, the CDR3 reads TGCGCCAGCAGGCCCGGGACAGGGGGACTTAAAGGTCTTGGTGAGCAGTTCTTC.